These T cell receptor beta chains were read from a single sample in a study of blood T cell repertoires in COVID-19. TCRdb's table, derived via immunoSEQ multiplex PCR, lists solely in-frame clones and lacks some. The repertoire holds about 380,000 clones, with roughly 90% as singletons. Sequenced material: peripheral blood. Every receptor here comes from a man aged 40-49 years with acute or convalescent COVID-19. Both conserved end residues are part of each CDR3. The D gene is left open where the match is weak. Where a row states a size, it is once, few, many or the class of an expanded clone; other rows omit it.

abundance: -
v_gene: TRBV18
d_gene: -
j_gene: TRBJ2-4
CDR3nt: TGTGCCAGCTCACCATCGGGGTTTCTAGCCAAAAACATTCAGTACTTC
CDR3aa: CASSPSGFLAKNIQYF

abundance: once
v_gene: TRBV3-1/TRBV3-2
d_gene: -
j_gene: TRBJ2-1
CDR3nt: TGTGCCAGCAGCCCTAGGTCCAATGAGCAGTTCTTC
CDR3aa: CASSPRSNEQFF

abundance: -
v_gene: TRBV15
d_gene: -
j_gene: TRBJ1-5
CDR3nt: TGTGCCACCAGCAACGACGATTCTCGGGTTCAGCCCCAGCATTTT
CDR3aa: CATSNDDSRVQPQHF

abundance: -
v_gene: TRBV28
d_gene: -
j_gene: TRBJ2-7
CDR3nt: TGTGCCAGCAGTTTGCGGTGGCAGTTCTACGAGCAGTACTTC
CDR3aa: CASSLRWQFYEQYF

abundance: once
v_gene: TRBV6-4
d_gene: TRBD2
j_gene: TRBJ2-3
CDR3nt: TGTGCCAGCAGCCAAAGCGGGGGGACAGATACGCAGTATTTT
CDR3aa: CASSQSGGTDTQYF

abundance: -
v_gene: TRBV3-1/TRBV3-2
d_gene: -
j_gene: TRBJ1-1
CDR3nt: TGTGCCAGCAGTCGGTCCCTCATACCCCACTTT
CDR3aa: CASSRSLIPHF

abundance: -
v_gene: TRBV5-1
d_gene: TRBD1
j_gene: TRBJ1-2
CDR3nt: TGCGCCAGCAGCTCCGGGACAGGGGATGGCTACACCTTC
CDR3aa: CASSSGTGDGYTF

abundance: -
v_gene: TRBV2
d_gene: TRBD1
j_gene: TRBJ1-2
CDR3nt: TGTGCCAGCAGTGAAGTGGGACAGTACTATGGCTACACCTTC
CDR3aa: CASSEVGQYYGYTF

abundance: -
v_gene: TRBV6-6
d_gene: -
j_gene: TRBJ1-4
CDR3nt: TGTGCCAGCAGTCGGCAGGTTGAAGAAAAACTGTTTTTT
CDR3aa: CASSRQVEEKLFF

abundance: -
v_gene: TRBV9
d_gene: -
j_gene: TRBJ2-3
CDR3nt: TGTGCCAGCAGCGTAGGAGTCAGGGGAAACACAGATACGCAGTATTTT
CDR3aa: CASSVGVRGNTDTQYF

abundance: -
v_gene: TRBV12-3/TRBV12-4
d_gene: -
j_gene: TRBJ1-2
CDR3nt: TGTGCCAGCACCATGGGGGGGATCGGCTACACCTTC
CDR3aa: CASTMGGIGYTF

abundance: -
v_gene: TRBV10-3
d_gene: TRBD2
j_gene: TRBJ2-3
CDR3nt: TGTGCCATCGCGGGAGATACAGATACGCAGTATTTT
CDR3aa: CAIAGDTDTQYF

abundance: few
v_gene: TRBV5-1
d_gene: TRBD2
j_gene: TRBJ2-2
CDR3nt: TGCGCCAGCAGCCCGTTAGCGGGGCCAGCCACCGGGGAGCTGTTTTTT
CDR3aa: CASSPLAGPATGELFF

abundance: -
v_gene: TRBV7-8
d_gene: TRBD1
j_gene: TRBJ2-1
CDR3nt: TGTGCCAGCAGCCCTCTCCGGGACAGGAACAATGAGCAGTTCTTC
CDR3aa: CASSPLRDRNNEQFF

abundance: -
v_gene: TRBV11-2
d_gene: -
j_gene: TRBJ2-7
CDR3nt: TGTGCCAGCAGCTTAGTACTCCAGGGCGGGACAGAAGACTACGAGCAGTACTTC
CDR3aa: CASSLVLQGGTEDYEQYF

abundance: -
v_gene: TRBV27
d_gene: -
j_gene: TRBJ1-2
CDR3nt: TGTGCCAGCAGTTTTCACCCGACAGCATCAGTTGGCTACACCTTC
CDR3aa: CASSFHPTASVGYTF

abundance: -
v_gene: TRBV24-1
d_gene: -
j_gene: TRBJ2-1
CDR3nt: TGTGCCACCAGTGACAGCGTGGCCGGCCACCGCAATGAGCAGTTCTTC
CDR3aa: CATSDSVAGHRNEQFF

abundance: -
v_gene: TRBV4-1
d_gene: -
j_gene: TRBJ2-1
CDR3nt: TGCGCCAGCAGCCAAGATGCAGAGACAGCTTACAATGAGCAGTTCTTC
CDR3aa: CASSQDAETAYNEQFF

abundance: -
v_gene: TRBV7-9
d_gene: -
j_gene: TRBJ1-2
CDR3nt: TGTGCCAGCAGCTTAGAGTACAGGGAAGGCTATGGCTACACCTTC
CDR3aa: CASSLEYREGYGYTF

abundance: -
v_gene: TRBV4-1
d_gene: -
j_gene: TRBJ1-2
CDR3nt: TGCGCCAGCCGATTTGGGGGAGGGGCTGGTGGCTACACCTTC
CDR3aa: CASRFGGGAGGYTF

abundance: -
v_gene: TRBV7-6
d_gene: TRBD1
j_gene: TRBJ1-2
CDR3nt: TGTGCCAGCAGCTCCCCCGGGACAGGGGACCTCTATGGCTACACCTTC
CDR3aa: CASSSPGTGDLYGYTF

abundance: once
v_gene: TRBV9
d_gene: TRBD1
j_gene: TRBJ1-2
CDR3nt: TGTGCCAGCAGCGTAGAACAGGGGGTGGGCTATGGCTACACCTTC
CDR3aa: CASSVEQGVGYGYTF